This entry features one TCR beta chain sequence. V was pared by 2 bases and J by 0 bases, with 20 bases between. This CDR3 has 18 amino acids. Germline CDR1 SGHRS, CDR2 YFSETQ. The sample is drawn from a study of blood T cell repertoires in COVID-19. TCRdb's copy holds only in-frame clones and misses some; the assay was immunoSEQ multiplex PCR. The table lists 390,000 or so clones, roughly 80% of them singletons. This rearrangement joins TRBV5-1 to TRBJ1-1, with D tentatively TRBD1 (6 bases). Sample: PBMCs or T cells enriched from blood (not recorded which). The TCR originated in a woman between 45 and 60 years old who had recovered from COVID-19. CDR3 region: CASSFGGAPGIMNTEAFF. The CDR3 DNA follows: TGCGCCAGCAGCTTCGGGGGGGCCCCGGGAATCATGAACACTGAAGCTTTCTTT. Together with reference TRBV5-1 and TRBJ1-1, the CDR3 gives the full variable domain: KAGVTQTPRYLIKTRGQQVTLSCSPISGHRSVSWYQQTPGQGLQFLFEYFSETQRNKGNFPGRFSGRQFSNSRSEMNVSTLELGDSALYLCASSFGGAPGIMNTEAFFGQGTRLTVV.